This T cell receptor (beta chain) was profiled in a study of T cell clones after liver transplantation (dated by TCRdb to between 2018 and 2021). General notes on the study: ITN030ST, the source of the samples, was a randomized trial that attempted immunosuppression withdrawal within 2 years of liver transplantation. Donor-reactive T cell clones were identified by TCRbeta sequencing following a pre-transplant mixed lymphocyte reaction and were subsequently tracked in post-transplant blood. Blood samples were taken pre-transplant, pre-randomization before withdrawal, and post-randomization after full withdrawal or failed withdrawal. Subjects received no induction therapy and standard immunosuppression until randomization at 12-24 months post-transplant. To count as tolerant, a recipient had to stay completely off immunosuppression for at least one year without liver enzymes climbing beyond twice the upper limit of normal. Third party-reactive TCRbeta sequences were also identified from pre-transplant MLRs to serve as an antigen-independent comparator for donor-reactive sequences. Of the eight recipients, a few were HCV-positive, while the remaining recipients had been transplanted for non-autoimmune, non-viral indications. The study cohort included 8 liver transplant recipients, of whom 3 were classified as tolerant and 5 as non-tolerant.

On this clone: The antigen this receptor binds is unknown. No base qualities exist here, and no much larger clone lies one base off it.

Trimmed from V: 3 bases; trimmed from J: 5 bases; junction bases lacking a gene match: 9. Including cysteine and phenylalanine, the CDR3 has 16 amino acids. Of all the DNA, just the CDR3 is kept, 48 bases in frame from base 1. Via the germline V gene, CDR1 is SGDLS and CDR2 YYNGEE. Unstimulated PBMCs, after thawing, were stained for CD3, CD4 and CD8 and then FACS-sorted into CD3+CD4+ and CD3+CD8+ populations. Randomization to immunosuppression withdrawal applied to every one of the 8 studied subjects. The Qiagen DNeasy Blood and Tissue Kit was used to isolate genomic DNA. Using immunoSEQ, frozen genomic DNA was subjected to high-throughput TCRbeta CDR3 sequencing, a process that included PCR amplification, mapping, bias correction and internal controls. The study's processing was this. Only productive rearrangements were retained, and each unique TCRbeta sequence was defined by its CDR3 nucleotide sequence together with its V and J gene. Donor-reactive sequences required at least 5-fold expansion in CFSE-low cells versus unstimulated pre-transplant cells and at least 0.01% frequency. Per-subject minimum frequency thresholds, based on the lowest-template unstimulated sample, ensured at least 90% detection power. Jensen-Shannon divergence between the top 1000 TCRbeta sequences post- versus pre-transplant served as the measure of repertoire turnover. Changes in detection of donor-reactive sequences were tested with two-sided Fisher's exact tests. In TCRdb, the immuneACCESS table is reduced to in-frame sequences with V and J assigned. These tables do not hold every clone; where another copy was compared, an unresolved V gene accounts for under half, and the others remain unexplained. V and J calls and clone size are those listed in that table; D and trimming were worked out from the DNA. This sample has 20,000 to 25,000 clones in its table, and 90% to 95% of those were observed once. The top ten clonotypes cover around a quarter of the sample.

General study outcomes and caveats: Low numbers of available donor cells limited the measurable donor-reactive repertoire in a couple of subjects. Conclusions were preliminary, limited by small, heterogeneous patient numbers and non-standardized post-transplant time points. A significant post-transplant decrease in circulating donor-reactive CD4 TCRbeta sequences was observed in 5 of 8 subjects, irrespective of tolerance or HCV status. When repertoire turnover was accounted for, significantly reduced detection of donor-reactive sequences was found in 7 of 8 subjects for CD4 and in 8 of 8 subjects for CD8. Because allograft tissue specimens were not available, migration of donor-reactive T cells into the graft, rather than deletion, may have occurred. Donor-reactive sequences decreased more than third party-reactive sequences, which suggests partial antigen-specific deletion that was not related to withdrawal success.

The sample consisted of CD8+ T cells from blood, taken approximately 25 months after liver transplant. The sequence came from a human patient who received a liver transplant. Some T cells may be donor cells from the graft after a transplant. The chain is encoded by TRBV9 joined to TRBJ2-7, with 12 bases matching TRBD2. The sequenced DNA is TGTGCCAGCAGCGCCGCTAGCGGGAGGGCCTTGAACGAGCAGTACTTC. Its protein reads: CASSAASGRALNEQYF.